This TCR beta chain was sequenced during a study of shared clonotypes between healthy human individuals. This clone appeared once. Method: immunoSEQ multiplex PCR; TCRdb's copy keeps in-frame clones and lacks some. Of millions of clones in the sample, about 94% were seen once. In the naive CD8 group, cells lacked CD45RO and were positively selected for CCR7, so terminally differentiated effector memory CD45RA+ cells were left out. Trimming cost V 10 bases and J 2 bases; bases outside gene matches: 8. This CDR3 has 16 amino acids. The germline V gene has CDR1 MGHRA and CDR2 YSYEKL. The source is a young man in good health. Sequenced input: naive CD8+ T cells sorted from blood. The chain is built from TRBV4-1 and TRBJ2-1; the match to TRBD2 covers 13 bases. The CDR3 sequence: CATGLAGVRTYNEQFF. CDR3 coding DNA: TGCGCCACAGGACTAGCGGGAGTCAGGACCTACAATGAGCAGTTCTTC.